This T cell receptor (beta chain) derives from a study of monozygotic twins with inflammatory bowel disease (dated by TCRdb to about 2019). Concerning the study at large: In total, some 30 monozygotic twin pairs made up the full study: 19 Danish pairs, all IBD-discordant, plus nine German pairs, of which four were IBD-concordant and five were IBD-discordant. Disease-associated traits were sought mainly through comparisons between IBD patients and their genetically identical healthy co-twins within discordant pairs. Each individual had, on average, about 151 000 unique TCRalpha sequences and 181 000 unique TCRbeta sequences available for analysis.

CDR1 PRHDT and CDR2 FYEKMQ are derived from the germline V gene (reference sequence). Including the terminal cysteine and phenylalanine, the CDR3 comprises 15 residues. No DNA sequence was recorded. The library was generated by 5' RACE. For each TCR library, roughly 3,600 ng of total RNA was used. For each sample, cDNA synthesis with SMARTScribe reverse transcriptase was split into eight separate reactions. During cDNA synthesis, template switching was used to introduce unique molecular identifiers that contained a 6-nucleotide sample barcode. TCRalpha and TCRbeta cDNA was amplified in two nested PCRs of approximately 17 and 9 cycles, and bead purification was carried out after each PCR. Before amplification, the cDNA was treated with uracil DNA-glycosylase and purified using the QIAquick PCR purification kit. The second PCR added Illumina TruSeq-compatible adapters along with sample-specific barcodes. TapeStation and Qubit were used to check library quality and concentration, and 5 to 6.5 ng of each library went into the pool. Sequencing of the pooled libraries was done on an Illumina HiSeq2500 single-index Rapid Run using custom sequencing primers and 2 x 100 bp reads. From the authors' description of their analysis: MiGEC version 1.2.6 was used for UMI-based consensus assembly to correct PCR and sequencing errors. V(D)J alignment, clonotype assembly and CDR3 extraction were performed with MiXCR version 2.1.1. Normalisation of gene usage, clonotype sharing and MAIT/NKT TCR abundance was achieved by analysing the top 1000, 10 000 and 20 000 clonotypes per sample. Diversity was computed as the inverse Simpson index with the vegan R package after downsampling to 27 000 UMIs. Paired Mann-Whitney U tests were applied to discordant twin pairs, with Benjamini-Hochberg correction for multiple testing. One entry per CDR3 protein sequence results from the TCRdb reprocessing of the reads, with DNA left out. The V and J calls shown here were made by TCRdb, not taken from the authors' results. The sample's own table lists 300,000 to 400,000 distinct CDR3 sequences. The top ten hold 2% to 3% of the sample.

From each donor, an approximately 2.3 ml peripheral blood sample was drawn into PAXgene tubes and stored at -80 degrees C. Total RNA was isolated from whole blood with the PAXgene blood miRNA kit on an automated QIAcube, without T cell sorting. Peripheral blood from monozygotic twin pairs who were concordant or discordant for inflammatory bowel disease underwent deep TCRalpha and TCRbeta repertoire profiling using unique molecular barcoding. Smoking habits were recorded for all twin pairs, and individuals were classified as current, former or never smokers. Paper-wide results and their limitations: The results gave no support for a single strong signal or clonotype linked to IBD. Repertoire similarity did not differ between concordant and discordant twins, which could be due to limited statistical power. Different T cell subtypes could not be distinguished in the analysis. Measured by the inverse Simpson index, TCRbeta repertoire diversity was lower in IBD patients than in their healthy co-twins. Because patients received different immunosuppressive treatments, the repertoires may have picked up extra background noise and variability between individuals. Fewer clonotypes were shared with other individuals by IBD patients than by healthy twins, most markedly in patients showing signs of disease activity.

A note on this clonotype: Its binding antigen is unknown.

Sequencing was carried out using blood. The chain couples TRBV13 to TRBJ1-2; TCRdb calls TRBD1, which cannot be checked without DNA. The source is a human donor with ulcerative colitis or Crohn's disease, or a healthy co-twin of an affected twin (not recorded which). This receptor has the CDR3 CASSPGNFVNYGYTF.